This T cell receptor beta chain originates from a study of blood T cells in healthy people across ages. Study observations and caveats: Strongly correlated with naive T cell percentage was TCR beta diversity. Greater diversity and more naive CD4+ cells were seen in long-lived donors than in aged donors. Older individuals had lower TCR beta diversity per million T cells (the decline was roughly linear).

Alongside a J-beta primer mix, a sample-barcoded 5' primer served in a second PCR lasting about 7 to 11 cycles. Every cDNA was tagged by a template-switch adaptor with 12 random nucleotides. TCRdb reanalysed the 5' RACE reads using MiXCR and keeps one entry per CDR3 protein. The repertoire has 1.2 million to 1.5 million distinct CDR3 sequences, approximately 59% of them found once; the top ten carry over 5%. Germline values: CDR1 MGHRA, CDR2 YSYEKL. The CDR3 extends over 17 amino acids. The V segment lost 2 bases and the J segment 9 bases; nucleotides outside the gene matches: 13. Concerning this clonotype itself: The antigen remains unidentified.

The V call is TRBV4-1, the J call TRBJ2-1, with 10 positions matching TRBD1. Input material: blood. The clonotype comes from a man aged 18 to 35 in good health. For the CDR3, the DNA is TGCGCCAGCAGCCAAAACCCCCGACAGGGGGCGCAGGGTGAGCAGTTCTTC. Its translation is CASSQNPRQGAQGEQFF.